The sequence of this T cell receptor beta chain was determined in a study of T cell repertoires in aging, cancer and after chemotherapy. Whole-study context: Six age groups, ranging from 30 or younger to 70 or older, included the donors. Glioblastoma patients receiving temozolomide-based therapy gave paired samples before and after chemotherapy. Study results and limitations: Age-matched healthy donors had significantly more diverse, less clonal blood TCR repertoires than untreated cancer patients. In healthy donors, age-related TCR diversity loss mainly reflected lost richness.

TCR beta rearrangements were amplified from peripheral blood genomic DNA. Rearranged V-D-J TRB sequences were amplified with a mixed TRB-A/B primer pool. A single record per CDR3 protein comes from TCRdb applying MiXCR to the multiplex PCR reads. The sample contains approximately 3,000 distinct CDR3 sequences, 22% of which appear only once. This clonotype is classed as medium-sized. What it binds is unknown. The CDR3 extends over 14 amino acids. The germline gives CDR1 SEHNR, CDR2 FQNEAQ (reference sequence). Trimming left V 5 bases short and J 0 bases short, with 11 bases between. The chain is built from TRBV7-9 and TRBJ2-7; D gene ambiguous. This sequence was found in a human donor with a solid tumor. The sequenced sample was blood. The CDR3, as DNA: TGTGCCAGCAGCATCTCGGTTTACTCCTACGAGCAGTACTTC. Residues: CASSISVYSYEQYF. Based on the CDR3 plus reference TRBV7-9 and TRBJ2-7, the full variable domain is DTGVSQNPRHKITKRGQNVTFRCDPISEHNRLYWYRQTLGQGPEFLTYFQNEAQLEKSRLLSDRFSAERPKGSFSTLEIQRTEQGDSAMYLCASSISVYSYEQYFGPGTRLTVT.